This T cell receptor (beta chain) was documented in a study of shared clonotypes between healthy human individuals. Study context: CD4 naive cells filled three plates per donor, CD4 memory three, CD8 naive two and CD8 memory one.

Germline CDR1 is MDHEN and CDR2 is SYDVKM. V was clipped by 7 bases and J by 3 bases; unmatched bases: 13. This CDR3 has 16 amino acids. Selected positively for CCR7 and CD45RO-negative, naive CD8 cells excluded terminally differentiated effector memory CD45RA+ cells. The donor population consisted of healthy HIV-negative adults with no recent acute infections or vaccinations. This clone was observed a single time. What it binds is not known. Study-wide results and limits: Among donors, clonotype sharing was expected to be affected by sequencing depth.

The assay ran at deep level. The protocol was immunoSEQ multiplex PCR, while the TCRdb copy is restricted to in-frame clones and leaves out a portion. The sample holds around 2.1 million clones, approximately 94% seen once. This chain connects TRBV28 to TRBJ2-7, with 9 bases fitting TRBD2. The specimen was naive CD8+ T cells from PBMCs. The source of this sequence is a man in his late teens or twenties in good health. Some clones in this sample may be carry-over from other donors' samples. The CDR3 sequence is CASISEGGRAGYEQYF. CDR3 DNA: TGTGCCAGCATTTCGGAAGGCGGGAGGGCGGGCTACGAGCAGTACTTC.